This TCR beta chain was identified in a study of lymphopenia after photon versus proton radiotherapy. This table comes from immunoSEQ multiplex PCR, and its TCRdb copy is limited to in-frame clones, with some not included. The sample has roughly 25,000 clones; about nine tenths are singletons. This CDR3 comprises 15 residues. Per the germline V gene, CDR1 is SGHDN and CDR2 is FVKESK. V trimming: 1 base; J trimming: 3 bases; junction bases outside the gene matches: 4. Study conclusions and caveats: Proton therapy kept repertoires fairly stable, unlike photons, which gained effector/memory cells. A bigger post-nadir fall in TCR diversity correlated inversely with survival time in deceased patients. Better survival with proton therapy was suggested as possible, not demonstrated. After lymphocyte nadir, photon-treated repertoires showed oligoclonal expansion, especially CD8+ Temra.

Details on this clone: Its target is unknown.

The chain employs TRBV14 and TRBJ2-3, with 7 bases aligning to TRBD2. This TCR was sampled from a man aged 50 to 60 with gastric cancer. The specimen was peripheral blood, collected from a patient treated with photon-based radiotherapy. DNA of the CDR3: TGTGCCAGCAGCCAAGTCGGGGGAGGGACAGATACGCAGTATTTT. As protein: CASSQVGGGTDTQYF.